This TCR beta chain came from a study of blood T cell repertoires in COVID-19. Repertoires were generated with immunoSEQ multiplex PCR, while TCRdb's copy carries only in-frame clones and drops some. Here the sample spans roughly 150,000 clones, around 87% being singletons. The germline V gene encodes CDR1 SEHNR and CDR2 FQNEAQ (reference sequence). The J segment lost 4 bases and the V segment lost 1 base, leaving 6 bases of the junction unmatched. This CDR3 has 16 amino acids. Sequencing used peripheral blood. The gene calls are TRBV7-9 and TRBJ2-1, with 8 positions matching TRBD1. This TCR derives from a woman in her 70s with COVID-19, enrolled during active disease. The CDR3 reads CASSLDLTGVYNEQFF. CDR3 bases: TGTGCCAGCAGCTTAGATTTGACAGGGGTATACAATGAGCAGTTCTTC.